This TCR beta chain was documented in a study of T cells in Graves' hyperthyroidism and ophthalmopathy. Study summary: Peripheral blood was obtained at initial diagnosis, preceding any treatment. Study conclusions and caveats: Stable hyperthyroidism and ophthalmopathy were separated using 13 V-J signatures.

Template material for amplifying TCR beta CDR3 regions consisted of RNA transcripts. First-round RT-PCR of the TCR CDR3 relied on the HTBI primer set. TCRdb used MiXCR to reprocess the multiplex PCR reads, holding one entry per CDR3 protein. The table records hundreds of thousands of distinct CDR3 sequences, 18% of them present only once. This clonotype was detected many times. As yet, its antigen is unknown. The PBMCs were sourced from fresh peripheral blood (about 9.7 ml). This CDR3 contains 14 residues. Per germline, CDR1 MDHEN and CDR2 SYDVKM. V lost 5 bases and J lost 4; bases outside the gene matches: 6.

The sample was blood. The rearrangement joins TRBV28 to TRBJ2-5; TRBD1 agrees at 8 bases. This clonotype was obtained from a woman aged 45-65 years with Graves' hyperthyroidism that later progressed to Graves' ophthalmopathy. As DNA, the CDR3 is TGTGCCAGCAGTGGACCCGGACAGGGAGAGACCCAGTACTTC. Encoded protein: CASSGPGQGETQYF.